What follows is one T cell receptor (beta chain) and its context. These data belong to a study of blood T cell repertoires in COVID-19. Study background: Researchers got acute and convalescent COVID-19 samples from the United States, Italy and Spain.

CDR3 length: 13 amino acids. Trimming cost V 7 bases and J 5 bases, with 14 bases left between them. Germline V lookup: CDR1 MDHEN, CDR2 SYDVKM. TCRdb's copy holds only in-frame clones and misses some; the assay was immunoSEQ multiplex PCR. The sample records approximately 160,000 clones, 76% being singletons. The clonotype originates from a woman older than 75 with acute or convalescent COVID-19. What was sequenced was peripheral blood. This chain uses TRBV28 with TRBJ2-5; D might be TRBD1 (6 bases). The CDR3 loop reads CASTTTGPETQYF. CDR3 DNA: TGTGCCAGCACCACGACAGGACCTGAGACCCAGTACTTC.